This TCR beta chain emerged from a study of shared clonotypes between healthy human individuals. Generated by immunoSEQ multiplex PCR, the TCRdb table keeps only in-frame clones and is missing some. The sample shows roughly 2.1 million clones, roughly 91% of them seen only once. Only CD45RO-negative cells positively selected for CCR7 counted as naive CD8 cells, so terminally differentiated effector memory CD45RA+ cells were excluded. In germline, CDR1 is SGHVS, CDR2 FNYEAQ. Germline trimming cut 7 bases from V and 5 bases from J; bases unmatched to any gene: 11. CDR3 size: 15 residues. The sample consisted of naive CD8+ T cells from PBMCs. This receptor was obtained from a man aged 18 to 30 in good health. Some clones in this sample may be carry-over from other donors' samples. The gene calls are TRBV7-6 and TRBJ2-7, with 10 bases fitting TRBD2. The CDR3 protein is CASTRTGLASDEQYF. The CDR3 region has the DNA TGTGCCAGCACCCGAACGGGACTAGCGAGCGACGAGCAGTACTTC. The full variable domain, with the rest looked up from reference TRBV7-6 and TRBJ2-7, is GAGVSQSPRYKVTKRGQDVALRCDPISGHVSLYWYRQALGQGPEFLTYFNYEAQQDKSGLPNDRFSAERPEGSISTLTIQRTEQRDSAMYRCASTRTGLASDEQYFGPGTRLTVT.